This TCR beta chain is from a study of memory CD4+ T cells and cytomegalovirus serostatus. With V trimmed by 9 bases and J by 1 base, 10 bases remained unmatched. The germline gives CDR1 SNHLY, CDR2 FYNNEI. The CDR3 length is 15 residues. The sort gate was single viable CD3+CD4+CD8-CD45RO+ cells for memory CD4+ T cells. Sequencing used immunoSEQ multiplex PCR; TCRdb keeps in-frame clones, though not all of them. The table records around 63,000 clones, about 78% of them present only once. This TCR derives from an adult in good health and CMV-seronegative. Some clones in this sample may be carry-over from other donors' samples. The sample taken for sequencing was memory CD4+ T cells from blood. The rearrangement links TRBV2 to TRBJ1-2; 8 bases are a match to TRBD1. CDR3 protein: CASRGAGGNNYGYTF. DNA of the CDR3: TGTGCCAGTCGCGGGGCAGGGGGCAATAACTATGGCTACACCTTC.